What follows describes a single T cell receptor (beta chain). Using immunoSEQ multiplex PCR, the repertoire was profiled, and TCRdb retains in-frame clones only, with some absent. This table has some 25,000 clones, approximately 80% appearing once. Treatment: randomized to nivolumab then ipilimumab (arm A) or the reverse (arm B). The data originate from a study of sequential checkpoint blockade in melanoma. V was cut by 4 bases and J by 1 base, with 7 bases left in between. The CDR3 sequence is 13 residues long. Germline V gene data show CDR1 as MDHEN and CDR2 as SYDVKM. Sequencing used CD8+ T cells sorted from blood (inferred from file names), obtained from a patient given nivolumab and ipilimumab in sequence. The gene calls are TRBV28 and TRBJ2-5; D may be TRBD1 (5 bases). The sequence was collected from a human donor with melanoma. The DNA of the CDR3 is TGTGCCAGCAGTTGGACATTCCAAGAGACCCAGTACTTC. Translation gives CASSWTFQETQYF. Drawing the rest from reference TRBV28 and TRBJ2-5, the complete variable domain is DVKVTQSSRYLVKRTGEKVFLECVQDMDHENMFWYRQDPGLGLRLIYFSYDVKMKEKGDIPEGYSVSREKKERFSLILESASTNQTSMYLCASSWTFQETQYFGPGTRLLVL.